Sequencing of this T cell receptor beta chain was carried out in a study of blood T cell repertoires in COVID-19. Looking at the study overall: PBMCs, B-cell-depleted T cells, or T cells provided the cDNA or gDNA that made up the material.

The V gene lost 4 bases and the J gene lost 5 bases, with 18 bases spanning the gap. CDR1 and CDR2 from the germline V gene are SGHRS and YFSETQ. CDR3 length: 15 amino acids. Produced via immunoSEQ multiplex PCR; TCRdb's table is partial and in-frame only. The sample includes roughly 120,000 clones, about 74% seen only once; the top ten take 6%. The source of this sequence is a man aged 80 or over with COVID-19, enrolled during active disease. The V call is TRBV5-1, the J call TRBJ1-1; tentative D call: TRBD1 (6 bases). The material sequenced was peripheral blood. The CDR3 here is CASSLETGGRTEAFF. In DNA form, the CDR3 reads TGCGCCAGCAGCCTTGAGACAGGAGGAAGGACTGAAGCTTTCTTT.